What follows are 17 T cell receptor beta chains derived from one specimen sequenced in a study of PD-1 blockade in mismatch repair-deficient tumors. The method was immunoSEQ multiplex PCR; TCRdb's version includes in-frame clones alone and lacks a portion of them. The data show 100,000 to 150,000 clones, 88% seen once. This specimen was peripheral blood, taken just under 74 weeks after starting pembrolizumab. The origin of the receptors is an adult with mismatch repair-deficient cancer.

This sequence joins TRBV13 and TRBJ2-1; TRBD2 agrees at 9 bases. Germline assignment: CDR1 PRHDT and CDR2 FYEKMQ (reference sequence). There are 17 residues in the CDR3. Trimming cost V 3 bases and J 2 bases; bases outside gene matches: 8. As DNA, the CDR3 is TGTGCCAGCAGCTTGGATAGCGGGAGTACCACCTACAATGAGCAGTTCTTC. Translation: CASSLDSGSTTYNEQFF.

This clone was picked up one time. The rearrangement uses TRBV30 and TRBJ1-1; D unclear. This CDR3 region has 12 residues. Germline CDR1 and CDR2: GTSNPN and SVGIG (reference sequence). V was clipped by 5 bases and J by 0 bases, with 7 bases between them. The CDR3 sequence: CAWRKLNTEAFF. CDR3 nucleotides: TGTGCCTGGCGTAAACTGAACACTGAAGCTTTCTTT.

In DNA, the CDR3 is TGTGCCAGCAGCCCTGGTCCCTTTCCGGAGCTGTTTTTT. Translating gives CASSPGPFPELFF. The V gene is TRBV7-2, the J gene TRBJ2-2, with unresolved D. Deletions cut 5 bases from V and 10 bases from J, with 14 bases between. The CDR3 spans 13 residues. Germline V lookup: CDR1 SGHTA, CDR2 FQGNSA. The full variable domain, completed using reference TRBV7-2 and TRBJ2-2, is GAGVSQSPSNKVTEKGKDVELRCDPISGHTALYWYRQSLGQGLEFLIYFQGNSAPDKSGLPSDRFSAERTGGSVSTLTIQRTQQEDSAVYLCASSPGPFPELFFGEGSRLTVL.

The V call is TRBV30, the J call TRBJ1-5, with D possibly matching TRBD1 (5 bases). This CDR3 contains 13 residues. Germline CDR1 GTSNPN, CDR2 SVGIG (reference sequence). V was pared by 0 bases and J by 5 bases, with 8 bases between. Written as DNA, the CDR3 is TGTGCCTGGAGTGTACAAGGGGATCAGCCCCAGCATTTT. Amino acids: CAWSVQGDQPQHF.

The rearrangement links TRBV7-2 to TRBJ1-2; the match to TRBD1 covers 7 bases. V shed 5 bases, J shed 4 bases, and the junction held 10 bases outside the gene matches. The germline V gene has CDR1 SGHTA and CDR2 FQGNSA. This CDR3 has 15 residues. The CDR3 DNA sequence: TGTGCCAGCAGCCCGAGGGGACAGTGGTTCTATGGCTACACCTTC. Translated: CASSPRGQWFYGYTF.

The chain links TRBV20-1 to TRBJ1-2; no firm D call. The CDR3 is 9 residues long. Deletions cut 6 bases from V and 6 bases from J, with 5 bases between. Germline V gives CDR1 DFQATT, CDR2 SNEGSKA (reference sequence). CDR3 protein: CSAKNGYTF. CDR3 DNA sequence: TGCAGTGCAAAGAATGGCTACACCTTC.

The rearrangement links TRBV7-6 to TRBJ1-4; D is unclear. Deletions cut 2 bases from V and 8 bases from J, with 9 bases between. The CDR3 covers 13 residues. Per the germline V gene, CDR1 is SGHVS and CDR2 is FNYEAQ. The CDR3 DNA follows: TGTGCCAGCAGCTTACTCGGAGGCGAAAAACTGTTTTTT. It specifies CASSLLGGEKLFF.

The chain carries TRBV11-2 and TRBJ1-1; 12 nucleotides line up with TRBD1. Per the germline V gene, CDR1 is SGHAT and CDR2 is FQNNGV. After removal of 3 bases from V and 7 bases from J, the junction contained 3 bases not matched to a gene. This CDR3 is 14 amino acids long. The chain's CDR3 is CASSFGTGGFEAFF. DNA of the CDR3: TGTGCCAGCAGCTTCGGGACAGGGGGCTTTGAAGCTTTCTTT.

A note on this clone: This sample includes further DNA sequences coding for the same CDR3. V usage is TRBV7-9 and J usage is TRBJ1-2; 9 bases are a match to TRBD1. The CDR3 loop spans 14 amino acids. Trimming at V came to 5 bases and at J to 2 bases, leaving 3 bases not matched to a gene. Germline-derived CDR1 and CDR2 are SEHNR and FQNEAQ (reference sequence). CDR3 DNA: TGTGCCAGCAGCCTTGGACAGGGGAACTATGGCTACACCTTC. Encoded protein: CASSLGQGNYGYTF.

This clone was counted only a few times. V and J are TRBV4-1 and TRBJ1-3; D is undetermined. The germline gives CDR1 MGHRA, CDR2 YSYEKL. The CDR3 is 16 amino acids. The V and J ends lost 0 bases and 0 bases respectively, with 9 bases between them. CDR3 nucleotide sequence: TGCGCCAGCAGCCAAGATTCGTGGGGCTCTGGAAACACCATATATTTT. Translating it yields CASSQDSWGSGNTIYF.

This clone was seen just once. The chain recombines TRBV4-1 with TRBJ2-5; D is unclear. Germline V gene sequence: CDR1 MGHRA, CDR2 YSYEKL. V was clipped by 3 bases and J by 8 bases, with 10 bases between them. This CDR3 is 12 amino acids long. This CDR3 is CASSHERATQYF. In nucleotides, the CDR3 is TGCGCCAGCAGCCACGAACGGGCAACCCAGTACTTC.

The CDR3 spells CASSLIITDEQFF. DNA for the CDR3: TGCGCCAGCAGCTTGATAATAACGGATGAGCAGTTCTTC. The V and J genes are TRBV5-1 and TRBJ2-1, with D unclear. In germline, CDR1 is SGHRS, CDR2 YFSETQ. V gave up 1 base and J gave up 8 bases, with 10 bases separating them. This CDR3 region has 13 residues.

This rearrangement joins TRBV10-3 to TRBJ2-7; D remains ambiguous. Trimming removed 9 bases from V and 4 bases from J, with 13 bases in between. The CDR3 consists of 12 residues. The germline V gene has CDR1 ENHRY and CDR2 SYGVKD. The CDR3 region has the DNA TGTGCCATTGCTTTTTCACAGTACGAGCAGTACTTC. It is translated as CAIAFSQYEQYF.

This rearrangement joins TRBV7-8 to TRBJ2-2; D unclear. The ends were cut back, 1 base at V and 11 bases at J, with 23 bases in the middle. The CDR3 is 17 amino acids. CDR1 and CDR2 (germline): SGHVS, FQNEAQ. This chain's CDR3 is CASSLGESAAQFGELFF. CDR3 DNA: TGTGCCAGCAGCTTAGGCGAATCGGCAGCCCAGTTCGGTGAGCTGTTTTTT.

The chain uses TRBV7-9 and TRBJ2-7; 12 positions agree with TRBD2. The ends lost 3 bases at V and 3 bases at J; junction bases unmatched: 15. The CDR3 runs to 19 residues. Germline CDR1 is SEHNR and CDR2 is FQNEAQ (reference sequence). The CDR3 sequence is CASSFAVGQTSGRGYEQYF. For the CDR3, the DNA is TGTGCCAGCAGCTTTGCGGTGGGCCAGACTAGCGGGAGAGGCTACGAGCAGTACTTC. The full variable domain, with the rest looked up from reference TRBV7-9 and TRBJ2-7, is DTGVSQNPRHKITKRGQNVTFRCDPISEHNRLYWYRQTLGQGPEFLTYFQNEAQLEKSRLLSDRFSAERPKGSFSTLEIQRTEQGDSAMYLCASSFAVGQTSGRGYEQYFGPGTRLTVT.

This sequence joins TRBV6-1 and TRBJ2-7; D unresolved. CDR1 MNHNS and CDR2 SASEGT come from the germline V gene. V lost 6 bases and J 3 bases, leaving 18 bases between the germline ends. This CDR3 comprises 15 residues. CDR3 residues: CASSHRGVVGYEQYF. For the CDR3, the DNA is TGTGCCAGCAGCCACCGTGGGGTTGTAGGCTACGAGCAGTACTTC.

The J gene is TRBJ2-7, the V gene TRBV4-3; D is perhaps TRBD1 (5 bases). V dropped 0 bases and J dropped 2 bases, with 8 bases sitting between them. The CDR3 runs to 14 residues. Germline lookup yields CDR1 LGHNA and CDR2 YSLEER. The CDR3 sequence: CASSQEPGPYEQYF. As DNA, the CDR3 is TGCGCCAGCAGCCAAGAGCCAGGGCCCTACGAGCAGTACTTC.